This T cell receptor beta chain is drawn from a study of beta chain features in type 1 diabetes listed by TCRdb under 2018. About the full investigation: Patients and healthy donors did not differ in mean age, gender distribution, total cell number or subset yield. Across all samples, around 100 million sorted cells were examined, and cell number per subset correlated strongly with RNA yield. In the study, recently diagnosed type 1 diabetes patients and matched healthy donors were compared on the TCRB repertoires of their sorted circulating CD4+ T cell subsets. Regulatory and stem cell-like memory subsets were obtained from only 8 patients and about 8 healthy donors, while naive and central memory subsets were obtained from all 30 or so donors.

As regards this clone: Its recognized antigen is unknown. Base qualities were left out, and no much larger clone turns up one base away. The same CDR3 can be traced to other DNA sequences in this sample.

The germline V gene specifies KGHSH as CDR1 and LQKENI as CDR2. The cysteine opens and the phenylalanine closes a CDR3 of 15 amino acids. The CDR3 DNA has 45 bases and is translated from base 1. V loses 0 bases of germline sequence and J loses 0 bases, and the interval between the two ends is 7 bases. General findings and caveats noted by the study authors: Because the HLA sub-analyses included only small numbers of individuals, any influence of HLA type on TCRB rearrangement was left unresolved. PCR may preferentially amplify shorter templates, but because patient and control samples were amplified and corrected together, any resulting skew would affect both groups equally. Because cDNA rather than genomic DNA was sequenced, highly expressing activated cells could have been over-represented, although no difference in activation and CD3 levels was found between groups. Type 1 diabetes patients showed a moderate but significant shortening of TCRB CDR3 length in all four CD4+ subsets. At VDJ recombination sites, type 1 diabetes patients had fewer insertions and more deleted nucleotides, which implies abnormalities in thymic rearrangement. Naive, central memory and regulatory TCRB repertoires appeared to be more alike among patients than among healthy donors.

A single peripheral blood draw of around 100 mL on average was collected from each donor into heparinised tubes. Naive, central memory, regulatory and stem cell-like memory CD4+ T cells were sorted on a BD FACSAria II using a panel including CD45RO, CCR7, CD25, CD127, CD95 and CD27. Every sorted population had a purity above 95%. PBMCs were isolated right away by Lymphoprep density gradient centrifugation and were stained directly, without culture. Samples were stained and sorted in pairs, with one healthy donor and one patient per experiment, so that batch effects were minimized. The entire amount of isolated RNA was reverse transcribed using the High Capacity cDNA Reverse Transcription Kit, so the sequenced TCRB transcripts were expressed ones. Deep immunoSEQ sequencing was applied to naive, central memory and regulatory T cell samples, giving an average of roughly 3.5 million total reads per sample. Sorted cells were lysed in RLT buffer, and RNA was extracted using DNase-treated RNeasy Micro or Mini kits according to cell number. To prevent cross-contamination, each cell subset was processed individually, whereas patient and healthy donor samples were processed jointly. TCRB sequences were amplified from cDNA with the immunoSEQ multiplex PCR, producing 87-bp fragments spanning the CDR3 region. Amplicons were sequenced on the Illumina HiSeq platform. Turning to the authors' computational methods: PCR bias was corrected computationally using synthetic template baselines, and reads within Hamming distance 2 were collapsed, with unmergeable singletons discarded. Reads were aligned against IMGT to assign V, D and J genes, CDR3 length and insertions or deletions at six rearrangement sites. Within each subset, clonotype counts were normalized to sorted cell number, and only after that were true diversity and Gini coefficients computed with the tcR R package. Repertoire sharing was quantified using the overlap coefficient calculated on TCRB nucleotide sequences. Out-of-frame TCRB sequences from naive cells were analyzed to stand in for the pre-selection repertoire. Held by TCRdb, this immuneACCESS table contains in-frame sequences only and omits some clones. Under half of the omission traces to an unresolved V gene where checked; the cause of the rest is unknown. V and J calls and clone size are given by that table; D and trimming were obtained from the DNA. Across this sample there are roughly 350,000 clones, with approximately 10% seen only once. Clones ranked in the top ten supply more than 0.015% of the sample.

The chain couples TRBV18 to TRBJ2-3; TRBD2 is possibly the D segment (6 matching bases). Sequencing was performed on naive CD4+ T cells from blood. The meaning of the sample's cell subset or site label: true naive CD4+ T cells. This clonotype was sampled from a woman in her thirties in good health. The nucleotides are TGTGCCAGCTCACCACCGGGGAGGAGCACAGATACGCAGTATTTT. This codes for CASSPPGRSTDTQYF. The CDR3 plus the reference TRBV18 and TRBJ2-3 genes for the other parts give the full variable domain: NAGVMQNPRHLVRRRGQEARLRCSPMKGHSHVYWYRQLPEEGLKFMVYLQKENIIDESGMPKERFSAEFPKEGPSILRIQQVVRGDSAAYFCASSPPGRSTDTQYFGPGTRLTVL.